This T cell receptor beta chain was identified in a study of blood T cells in healthy people across ages. Points on this clonotype: The junction does not match germline at one end; this may be a read error.

The CDR3 loop spans 15 amino acids. Germline V gives CDR1 SGDLS, CDR2 YYNGEE. The authors ran a second PCR of roughly 6 to 12 cycles using a sample-barcoded 5' primer and a J-beta primer mix. TCRdb redid the calling of the 5' RACE reads with MiXCR, one entry per CDR3 protein. The sample contains just over 1 million distinct CDR3 sequences, around 45% of which appear only once. This sequence originates from an older woman in good health. Sequencing was carried out using blood. The chain couples TRBV9 to TRBJ2-1; 10 bases map to TRBD2. The CDR3 DNA sequence: TGTGCCAGCGGCGTCGGCCCTAGCGGGAGCGGTGAGCAGTTCTTC. As protein: CASGVGPSGSGEQFF.